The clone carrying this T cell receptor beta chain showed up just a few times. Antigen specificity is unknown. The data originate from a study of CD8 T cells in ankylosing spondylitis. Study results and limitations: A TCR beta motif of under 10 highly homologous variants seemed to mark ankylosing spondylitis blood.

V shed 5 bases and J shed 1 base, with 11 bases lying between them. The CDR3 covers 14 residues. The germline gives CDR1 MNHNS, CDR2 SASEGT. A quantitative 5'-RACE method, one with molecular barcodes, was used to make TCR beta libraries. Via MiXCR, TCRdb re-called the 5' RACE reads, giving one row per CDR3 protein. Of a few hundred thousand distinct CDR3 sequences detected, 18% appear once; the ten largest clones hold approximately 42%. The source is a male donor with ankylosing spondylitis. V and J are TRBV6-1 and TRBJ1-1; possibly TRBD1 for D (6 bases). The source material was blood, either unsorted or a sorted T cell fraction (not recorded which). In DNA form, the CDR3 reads TGTGCCAGCAGTCGCGGGGGCGCGAACACTGAAGCTTTCTTT. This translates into CASSRGGANTEAFF.